Shown below are 17 T cell receptor beta chains from a single sample sequenced in a study of STAT5B mutations in CD4+ large granular lymphocyte leukemia. Method: immunoSEQ multiplex PCR; TCRdb's copy keeps in-frame clones and lacks some. Of around 48,000 clones in the sample, 60% to 75% are singletons; the top ten hold less than 2%. Sequencing was done on a sample of CD4+ T cells from blood buffy coats. The receptors derive from a human donor in good health.

Remarks on this clone: This CDR3 is also generated by other DNA sequences in the sample. V and J are TRBV20-1 and TRBJ1-2; D gene uncertain. This CDR3 comprises 11 residues. From germline, CDR1 is DFQATT and CDR2 SNEGSKA (reference sequence). Trimming stripped 3 bases from V and 2 bases from J, with 4 bases between. For the CDR3, the DNA is TGCAGTGCTAGGGAAAACTATGGCTACACCTTC. It encodes CSARENYGYTF.

The chain combines TRBV2 with TRBJ2-5; a possible D gene is TRBD2 (5 bases). In germline, CDR1 is SNHLY, CDR2 FYNNEI. CDR3 length: 14 amino acids. Trimming cost V 2 bases and J 4 bases, with 11 bases left between them. Here the CDR3 reads CASSELTEGETQYF. The CDR3 DNA is TGTGCCAGCAGTGAACTGACTGAGGGAGAGACCCAGTACTTC.

This clone occurred a few times. The genes are TRBV6-1 and TRBJ2-1; 8 bases line up with TRBD2. J lost 4 bases, V lost 6 bases, and 5 bases had no gene match. Germline CDR1 reads MNHNS; CDR2 reads SASEGT. This CDR3 contains 14 residues. In DNA form, the CDR3 reads TGTGCCAGCAGCCGGGCGGGGGGATACAATGAGCAGTTCTTC. This encodes CASSRAGGYNEQFF.

The chain couples TRBV25-1 to TRBJ2-5; D ambiguous. Germline V lookup: CDR1 MGHDK, CDR2 SYGVNS. Trimming took 7 bases from V and 1 from J, leaving 13 bases between them. The CDR3 runs to 14 residues. The CDR3 sequence: CASKDRVTQETQYF. The CDR3, as DNA: TGTGCCAGCAAAGACCGGGTCACCCAAGAGACCCAGTACTTC. The full variable domain, completed using reference TRBV25-1 and TRBJ2-5, is EADIYQTPRYLVIGTGKKITLECSQTMGHDKMYWYQQDPGMELHLIHYSYGVNSTEKGDLSSESTVSRIRTEHFPLTLESARPSHTSQYLCASKDRVTQETQYFGPGTRLLVL.

V gene TRBV9 combines with J gene TRBJ1-6; the D gene is possibly TRBD1 (5 bases). V gave up 3 bases and J gave up 10 bases, with 17 bases separating them. The CDR3 has 15 residues. The germline V gene has CDR1 SGDLS and CDR2 YYNGEE. This CDR3 reads CASSDLLGAGSPLHF. CDR3 DNA: TGTGCCAGCAGCGACCTCCTCGGGGCTGGGTCACCCCTCCACTTT.

This clone has only a few counts. The chain uses TRBV11-2 and TRBJ2-4, with D possibly being TRBD1 (7 bases). Germline V gene sequence: CDR1 SGHAT, CDR2 FQNNGV. CDR3 length equals 15 residues. The germline V and J ends were trimmed by 5 bases and 1 base, with 12 bases remaining between them. The CDR3 sequence: CASSDRAGAKNIQYF. CDR3 in DNA: TGTGCCAGCAGCGACAGGGCGGGGGCCAAAAACATTCAGTACTTC.

The chain employs TRBV7-3 and TRBJ2-5; D not certain. Germline values: CDR1 SGHTA, CDR2 FQGTGA. The CDR3 loop spans 12 amino acids. Between the trimmed V and J ends, which lost 1 base and 4 bases, there was a span of 4 bases. The chain's CDR3 is CASSLIGETQYF. For the CDR3, the DNA is TGTGCCAGCAGCTTAATCGGAGAGACCCAGTACTTC.

V is TRBV12-5 and J is TRBJ2-1, with a weak D call TRBD2 (5 bases). V lost 1 base and J lost 7, with 14 bases in between. Germline CDR1 is LGHNT and CDR2 is FRNRAP. This CDR3 has 15 residues. CDR3 DNA sequence: TGTGCTAGTGGTTTGGGTCTAGGAGGAAGGAATGAGCAGTTCTTC. This codes for CASGLGLGGRNEQFF.

The chain is built from TRBV19 and TRBJ1-2, with TRBD1 as a possible D gene (6 bases). CDR1 and CDR2 (germline): LNHDA, SQIVND (reference sequence). There are 13 residues in the CDR3. The ends were cut back, 7 bases at V and 4 bases at J, with 13 bases in the middle. CDR3 protein: CASTPEGGYGYTF. Written as DNA, the CDR3 is TGTGCCAGTACCCCAGAAGGGGGCTATGGCTACACCTTC.

The chain links TRBV5-6 to TRBJ1-2, with D maybe TRBD1 (6 bases). The V end was cut by 2 bases, the J end by 3 bases, with 11 bases between. The germline V gene encodes CDR1 SGHDT and CDR2 YYEEEE. CDR3 size: 14 residues. CDR3 DNA: TGTGCCAGCAGCTTATCCTACAGGGACTATGGCTACACCTTC. It encodes CASSLSYRDYGYTF.

This rearrangement joins TRBV5-1 to TRBJ1-6, with a tentative D call TRBD1 (6 bases). The CDR3 sequence is 15 residues long. Trimming took 4 bases from V and 5 from J, leaving 13 bases between them. Per the germline V gene, CDR1 is SGHRS and CDR2 is YFSETQ. CDR3 amino acids: CASSPEGGDNSPLHF. The CDR3 DNA sequence: TGCGCCAGCAGCCCCGAGGGGGGGGATAATTCACCCCTCCACTTT.

The rearrangement links TRBV29-1 to TRBJ2-4; unclear D gene. This CDR3 is built from 15 residues. The V and J ends lost 6 bases and 0 bases respectively, with 15 bases between them. Germline CDR1 reads SQVTM; CDR2 reads ANQGSEA. For the CDR3, the DNA is TGCAGCGTAGCTGAGCTCGTACTAGCCAAAAACATTCAGTACTTC. This sequence encodes CSVAELVLAKNIQYF.

This sequence joins TRBV23-1 and TRBJ1-6; 8 bases match TRBD1. TRBV23-1 qualifies as an ORF whose function is uncertain. Trimming took 0 bases from V and 6 from J; bases not matched to a gene: 10. The CDR3 is 18 amino acids. The CDR3: CASSQSSPGQVINSPLHF. CDR3 coding DNA: TGCGCCAGCAGTCAATCTTCCCCGGGACAGGTGATTAATTCACCCCTCCACTTT.

This chain connects TRBV6-4 to TRBJ2-3; the D gene is possibly TRBD1 (7 bases). V shed 5 bases and J shed 5 bases, with 14 bases lying between them. The CDR3 is made up of 14 amino acids. Germline assignment: CDR1 MRHNA and CDR2 SNTAGT. Here the CDR3 DNA reads TGTGCCAGCAGTACAGGGGCCGGGGGAGATACGCAGTATTTT. This sequence encodes CASSTGAGGDTQYF.

This chain links TRBV5-4 with TRBJ2-3; 11 bases are a match to TRBD2. With 2 bases clipped from V and 10 bases from J, the junction kept 9 bases outside the gene matches. Looked up from germline, CDR1 is SGHNT and CDR2 is YYREEE (reference sequence). This CDR3 is 15 amino acids long. CDR3 in DNA: TGTGCCAGCAGCTTTAGCGGGGGGGCCGAGTATGCGCAGTATTTT. Its translation is CASSFSGGAEYAQYF.

J is TRBJ2-6 and V is TRBV6-1; TRBD1 matches 8 bases. The ends lost 4 bases at V and 3 bases at J; junction bases unmatched: 5. Germline lookup yields CDR1 MNHNS and CDR2 SASEGT. The CDR3 is 16 amino acids. The CDR3 region has the DNA TGTGCCAGCAGTGGTCAGGGGGCGCTTGGGGCCAACGTCCTGACTTTC. Its translation: CASSGQGALGANVLTF.

The chain combines TRBV5-4 with TRBJ1-6; 9 bases are shared with TRBD1. The CDR3 spans 15 residues. Germline V lookup: CDR1 SGHNT, CDR2 YYREEE (reference sequence). The V gene end was trimmed by 0 bases and the J gene end by 10 bases; junction bases not matched to a gene: 5. The CDR3 region is CASSLGGQGGSPLHF. CDR3 DNA sequence: TGTGCCAGCAGCTTGGGGGGACAGGGTGGATCACCCCTCCACTTT.